The 22 T cell receptor beta chains in this list originate from one sample, sequenced in a study of T cells in Graves' hyperthyroidism and ophthalmopathy. RNA transcripts gave rise to amplified TCR beta CDR3 regions. During a first-round RT-PCR of the TCR CDR3, the HTBI primer set was used. Using its own MiXCR run on the multiplex PCR reads, TCRdb lists one record per CDR3 protein. The sample contains more than 350,000 distinct CDR3 sequences, about a sixth of which appear only once. Material: blood. Receptor source: a woman aged 30 to 39 with Graves' hyperthyroidism that later progressed to Graves' ophthalmopathy.

Worth noting for this clonotype: This could be a read error, since a much larger clone is one nucleotide away. The J gene is TRBJ2-3, the V gene TRBV5-1; perhaps TRBD1 as D (5 bases). The CDR3 consists of 15 residues. V was trimmed by 5 bases and J by 2 bases, leaving 15 bases between them. CDR1 and CDR2 from the germline V gene are SGHRS and YFSETQ. This CDR3 reads CASRPQGCYTDTQYF. DNA for the CDR3: TGCGCCAGCAGGCCTCAGGGTTGTTACACAGATACGCAGTATTTT.

This clonotype was seen many times. This rearrangement joins TRBV5-1 to TRBJ2-2; no clear D. The ends were cut back, 4 bases at V and 2 bases at J, with 12 bases in the middle. Germline values: CDR1 SGHRS, CDR2 YFSETQ. The CDR3 consists of 15 residues. Written as DNA, the CDR3 is TGCGCCAGCAGCCTATTGACACAAAACACCGGGGAGCTGTTTTTT. Amino acid sequence: CASSLLTQNTGELFF.

The V and J genes are TRBV27 and TRBJ2-7; the D gene could be TRBD1 or TRBD2 (7 bases each). CDR1 and CDR2 from the germline V gene are MNHEY and SMNVEV (reference sequence). This CDR3 has 13 residues. Trimming pared 6 bases from V and 9 bases from J, leaving 18 bases between. As DNA, the CDR3 is TGTGCCAGCAGCCCCCCAGCAGGGGGGGGGCAGTACTTC. Translation: CASSPPAGGGQYF.

The table lists this clonotype with many counts. V is TRBV12-3 or TRBV12-4 and J is TRBJ2-3; 9 nucleotides align to TRBD2. J was trimmed by 0 bases and V by 5 bases; bases with no gene match: 6. The CDR3 loop spans 16 amino acids. CDR3 bases: TGTGCCAGCAGTCCGACTAGCGGAGCGAGCACAGATACGCAGTATTTT. Amino acids: CASSPTSGASTDTQYF.

This chain uses TRBV12-3 or TRBV12-4 with TRBJ1-1; 8 bases agree with TRBD1. The J segment lost 1 base and the V segment lost 4 bases, leaving 5 bases of the junction unmatched. The CDR3 spans 15 residues. As DNA, the CDR3 is TGTGCCAGCAGTTCCCGGACAGGGTGGAACACTGAAGCTTTCTTT. Amino acids: CASSSRTGWNTEAFF.

The sample holds many counts of this clonotype. CDR3 sequence reads: CASSQEGSTTDTQYF. The CDR3 DNA reads as TGCGCCAGCAGCCAAGAGGGCTCCACCACAGATACGCAGTATTTT. This chain uses TRBV4-1 with TRBJ2-3; D gene unclear. The CDR3 totals 15 residues. The V gene's germline CDR1 is MGHRA and CDR2 YSYEKL. Trimming shortened V by 0 bases and J by 2 bases, and 9 bases separated the two germline ends.

There are many counts of this clonotype. V is TRBV12-3 or TRBV12-4 and J is TRBJ1-4; D remains unclear. The CDR3 length is 14 residues. V was shortened by 3 bases and J by 8 bases, with 13 bases between the two germline ends. The CDR3 coding sequence is TGTGCCAGCAGTTTGGTTGTCAGCGGGGAAAAACTGTTTTTT. Translation gives CASSLVVSGEKLFF.

The genes are TRBV2 and TRBJ2-3; D might be TRBD1 or TRBD2, each matching 5 bases. Per germline, CDR1 SNHLY and CDR2 FYNNEI. The V end was cut by 3 bases, the J end by 8 bases, with 9 bases between. This CDR3 is 12 amino acids long. The DNA of the CDR3 is TGTGCCAGCAGTGATGGGGGTAGTACGCAGTATTTT. Protein sequence: CASSDGGSTQYF. Full variable domain (remainder filled in from reference TRBV2 and TRBJ2-3): EPEVTQTPSHQVTQMGQEVILRCVPISNHLYFYWYRQILGQKVEFLVSFYNNEISEKSEIFDDQFSVERPDGSNFTLKIRSTKLEDSAMYFCASSDGGSTQYFGPGTRLTVL.

At least ten counts were recorded for this clonotype. The rearrangement uses TRBV7-9 and TRBJ2-1; 10 bases line up with TRBD2. This CDR3 is built from 16 residues. Trimming cost V 6 bases and J 1 base; bases outside gene matches: 6. The germline V gene encodes CDR1 SEHNR and CDR2 FQNEAQ (reference sequence). The CDR3 coding sequence is TGTGCCAGCAGTTGGGGGACTAGCGCGTCCTACAATGAGCAGTTCTTC. This codes for CASSWGTSASYNEQFF. The whole variable domain, filled in from reference TRBV7-9 and TRBJ2-1, reads DTGVSQNPRHKITKRGQNVTFRCDPISEHNRLYWYRQTLGQGPEFLTYFQNEAQLEKSRLLSDRFSAERPKGSFSTLEIQRTEQGDSAMYLCASSWGTSASYNEQFFGPGTRLTVL.

The J gene is TRBJ2-3, the V gene TRBV6-2 or TRBV6-3; D might be TRBD2 (5 bases). The CDR3 contains 14 residues. Per germline, CDR1 MNHEY and CDR2 SVGEGT. The V end was cut by 5 bases, the J end by 1 base, with 10 bases between. Here the CDR3 reads CASSLTGCTDTQYF. DNA for the CDR3: TGTGCCAGCAGTCTAACGGGGTGCACAGATACGCAGTATTTT.

This clonotype was observed many times. The chain uses TRBV29-1 and TRBJ2-5; no clear D. V lost 4 bases, J lost 4 bases, and 13 bases lay in between. This CDR3 has 13 residues. Germline CDR1 reads SQVTM; CDR2 reads ANQGSEA. The CDR3 sequence is CSVVIALGETQYF. The CDR3 DNA is TGCAGCGTTGTAATAGCTCTAGGAGAGACCCAGTACTTC.

This clonotype was seen repeatedly, ten times or more. The chain joins TRBV27 to TRBJ1-4, with D tentatively TRBD1 (5 bases). The ends were cut back, 2 bases at V and 12 bases at J, with 13 bases in the middle. The length of the CDR3 is 13 residues. The germline V gene has CDR1 MNHEY and CDR2 SMNVEV (reference sequence). The CDR3 here is CASSLGGSTQLFF. DNA of the CDR3: TGTGCCAGCAGTTTAGGGGGATCGACGCAACTGTTTTTT.

V gene TRBV28 combines with J gene TRBJ1-4; unclear D gene. V lost 3 bases to trimming and J lost 8 bases, with 10 bases between them. CDR3 length equals 13 residues. CDR1 MDHEN and CDR2 SYDVKM come from the germline V gene. The CDR3: CASSFGLGEKLFF. CDR3 in DNA: TGTGCCAGCAGTTTCGGGCTGGGCGAAAAACTGTTTTTT.

Ten or more counts support this clonotype. The chain has TRBV10-3 and TRBJ1-2, with D unresolved. The V gene lost 2 bases and the J gene lost 1 base, with 8 bases spanning the gap. The CDR3 loop spans 14 amino acids. Germline V gene lookup returns CDR1 ENHRY and CDR2 SYGVKD. The chain's CDR3 is CAISEATDNYGYTF. CDR3 coding DNA: TGTGCCATCAGTGAGGCAACAGATAACTATGGCTACACCTTC.

This clonotype was seen many times. The chain links TRBV2 to TRBJ1-4, with a possible D match to TRBD1 (5 bases). The CDR3 spans 15 residues. CDR1 and CDR2 (germline): SNHLY, FYNNEI. Deletions cut 4 bases from V and 7 bases from J, with 16 bases between. The CDR3 DNA sequence: TGTGCCAGCAGTGGGAGTGTCGGGGCGGGTGAAAAACTGTTTTTT. It yields the protein CASSGSVGAGEKLFF.

In its sample, this clonotype was seen a few times. Written as DNA, the CDR3 is TGCGCCAGCAGACAAATGCCGGGGGGCTTTACTGAAGCTTTCTTT. This codes for CASRQMPGGFTEAFF. This chain uses TRBV5-1 with TRBJ1-1; tentatively, D is TRBD1 (6 bases). Germline values: CDR1 SGHRS, CDR2 YFSETQ. CDR3 length equals 15 residues. V was clipped by 5 bases and J by 5 bases, with 19 bases between them.

This clonotype was found once. The chain carries TRBV12-3 or TRBV12-4 and TRBJ1-1; 7 bases are a match to TRBD1. The length of the CDR3 is 14 residues. Unmatched junction bases numbered 15, after V lost 6 bases and J lost 11 bases. The CDR3, as DNA: TGTGCCAGCAGCCCACCGTTGGCCGGGACAGATGCTTTCTTT. Translated, it gives CASSPPLAGTDAFF.

This clonotype was detected many times. This chain connects TRBV10-1 to TRBJ2-1; D call uncertain. The V end was cut by 4 bases, the J end by 5 bases, with 9 bases between. This CDR3 region has 13 residues. Germline CDR1 reads WNHNN; CDR2 reads SYGVQD (reference sequence). Here the CDR3 DNA reads TGCGCCAGCAGTGCACGGGCCCACAATGAGCAGTTCTTC. As protein: CASSARAHNEQFF.

This clonotype was seen only a few times. The CDR3 coding sequence is TGCAGCGCGGAGCCGGACACAGATACGCAGTATTTT. Its translation: CSAEPDTDTQYF. This rearrangement joins TRBV29-1 to TRBJ2-3; D remains ambiguous. In germline, CDR1 is SQVTM, CDR2 ANQGSEA. The CDR3 has 12 amino acids. The ends were cut back, 7 bases at V and 2 bases at J, with 10 bases in the middle.

This clonotype came up a few times. The chain links TRBV6-1 to TRBJ2-3; 7 bases match TRBD2. CDR1 MNHNS and CDR2 SASEGT come from the germline V gene. V lost 8 bases and J lost 2; bases outside the gene matches: 13. This CDR3 is built from 16 residues. The CDR3 protein is CASAMGDYRDTDTQYF. CDR3 sequence (DNA): TGTGCCAGCGCGATGGGGGACTATAGGGACACAGATACGCAGTATTTT.

This clonotype showed up many times. V gene TRBV6-5 combines with J gene TRBJ1-5, with unresolved D. Germline V gives CDR1 MNHEY, CDR2 SVGAGI. With 0 bases removed from V and 3 bases from J, the gap between germline ends came to 15 bases. This CDR3 comprises 17 residues. The CDR3: CASSYSPTGPHNQPQHF. The CDR3 DNA reads as TGTGCCAGCAGTTACTCCCCTACCGGGCCACACAATCAGCCCCAGCATTTT.

This clonotype has at least ten counts. The rearrangement uses TRBV20-1 and TRBJ1-1; D ambiguous. CDR3 length equals 13 residues. The germline gives CDR1 DFQATT, CDR2 SNEGSKA (reference sequence). V lost 7 bases and J lost 4, with 16 bases in between. The CDR3 loop reads CSGRVQRTTEAFF. The DNA of the CDR3 is TGCAGTGGTCGGGTCCAGAGGACCACTGAAGCTTTCTTT.